This T cell receptor beta chain was captured in a study of Ad26.COV2.S vaccination and SARS-CoV-2 variants. For the study at large: Participants got Ad26.COV2.S intramuscularly, once or twice 56 days apart. Broader study findings: Recipients of vaccine and of placebo showed similar breadth of their non-spike TCR repertoires. After vaccination, substantial breadth of spike-specific CD8+ and CD4+ responses was reported. Possible underestimation of total T cell responses by the TCR breadth and depth analyses was noted.

This clone has only a few counts. The antigen remains undetermined. Treatment indicated: around 19 received Ad26.COV2.S at low or high dose, single or two shots; roughly 5 received placebo; per-sample allocation not given. Sampling took place 63 days after the first vaccine or placebo injection. Assay used: immunoSEQ multiplex PCR; TCRdb lists only in-frame clones, some missing. The profile shows hundreds of thousands of clones, 70% to 90% of them singletons. J gave up 4 bases and V 4 bases, and 5 bases lay outside the gene matches. Per the germline V gene, CDR1 is MNHEY and CDR2 is SMNVEV (reference sequence). The CDR3 is 15 amino acids.

This sequence joins TRBV27 and TRBJ2-5; 11 positions agree with TRBD1. The origin of this receptor is a person aged 18-65 years who received the Ad26.COV2.S COVID-19 vaccine or a placebo. The starting material was peripheral blood, obtained in a trial of Ad26.COV2.S vaccine versus placebo. Here the CDR3 DNA reads TGTGCCAGCAGTTCGGGACAGGGGGTTGCAGAGACCCAGTACTTC. Residues: CASSSGQGVAETQYF.